This T cell receptor beta chain was captured in a study of blood T cell repertoires in COVID-19. On the study more broadly: Samples representing acute and convalescent COVID-19 were sourced from the United States, Italy and Spain. T cells, B-cell-depleted T cells, or PBMCs supplied cDNA or gDNA.

In the authors' workflow: Nucleated cell number was recorded as an estimate derived from reference gene primer amplification. The table came from immunoSEQ multiplex PCR; TCRdb's copy has only in-frame clones and leaves some out. That table furnishes V, J and clone size, whereas the DNA furnished D and trimming. The sample holds approximately 93,000 clones, approximately 88% seen once. The receptor's source is a man in his fifties or sixties with acute or convalescent COVID-19. The sample taken for sequencing was peripheral blood.

CDR3 in DNA: TGTGCCAGCAGTAGAGCTTTTGTCTCTGGAAACACCATATATTTT. It specifies CASSRAFVSGNTIYF. The V gene is TRBV6-5, the J gene TRBJ1-3; D gene unclear. Germline lookup yields CDR1 MNHEY and CDR2 SVGAGI. The CDR3 consists of 15 residues. V lost 5 bases and J lost 0, with 11 bases in between.